Each of the 16 T cell receptor beta chains below was sequenced from the same sample in a study of blood T cell repertoires in COVID-19 (dated by TCRdb to 2019 to 2021). The library relied on the immunoSEQ multiplex PCR assay. The immuneACCESS repertoire file appears here via TCRdb, limited to in-frame rearrangements. These files lack a portion of the clones; in checked studies, under half of the deficit traces to unresolved V genes, and the cause of the others is not known. Within this sample are fewer than 400,000 clones, with roughly 90% of them counted one time only. The biggest ten clones account for approximately 18% of the sample. The sequencing sample was made of PBMCs or T cells enriched from blood (not recorded which). These receptors were collected from a woman between 25 and 40 years old who had recovered from COVID-19.

The rearrangement uses TRBV18 and TRBJ2-7, with TRBD2 identical over 10 bases. The V segment lost 8 bases and the J segment 6 bases; nucleotides outside the gene matches: 7. The germline CDR1 and CDR2 sequences are KGHSH and LQKENI. The length of the CDR3 is 13 residues. CDR3 protein: CASRQGTSVEQYF. CDR3 DNA: TGTGCCAGCCGGCAGGGGACTAGCGTCGAGCAGTACTTC.

The sample holds one count of this clone. The rearrangement joins TRBV5-4 to TRBJ1-6, with D possibly being TRBD1 (6 bases). Germline CDR1 SGHNT, CDR2 YYREEE (reference sequence). Trimming shortened V by 4 bases and J by 7 bases, and 9 bases separated the two germline ends. This CDR3 region has 13 residues. The CDR3 reads CASSQTGNSPLHF. The CDR3 coding sequence is TGTGCCAGCAGCCAAACAGGGAATTCACCCCTCCACTTT.

The rearrangement links TRBV27 to TRBJ2-7, with 11 bases matching TRBD1. The CDR3 extends over 14 amino acids. The germline gives CDR1 MNHEY, CDR2 SMNVEV (reference sequence). The V and J ends lost 5 bases and 4 bases, in that order; junction bases with no gene match: 4. The DNA for the CDR3 is TGTGCCAGCAGTACCGGGACAGGGGGATACGAGCAGTACTTC. The encoded protein is CASSTGTGGYEQYF.

This clone was seen once. This sequence joins TRBV28 and TRBJ2-1; tentative D call: TRBD2 (5 bases). Germline V CDR1 and CDR2: MDHEN, SYDVKM. This CDR3 comprises 19 residues. V was clipped by 4 bases and J by 6 bases, with 28 bases between them. CDR3 nucleotides: TGTGCCAGCAGTTACCTTATGGTCCCGGGCGCTCCGGCGGGCAATGAGCAGTTCTTC. It specifies CASSYLMVPGAPAGNEQFF. Together with reference TRBV28 and TRBJ2-1, the CDR3 gives the full variable domain: DVKVTQSSRYLVKRTGEKVFLECVQDMDHENMFWYRQDPGLGLRLIYFSYDVKMKEKGDIPEGYSVSREKKERFSLILESASTNQTSMYLCASSYLMVPGAPAGNEQFFGPGTRLTVL.

The gene calls are TRBV2 and TRBJ2-5; perhaps TRBD1 as D (8 bases). The V end lost 4 bases, the J end lost 5 bases, and 17 bases lay between the germline ends. The CDR3 length is 15 residues. CDR1 and CDR2 (germline): SNHLY, FYNNEI. The CDR3 loop reads CASSALQGGGETQYF. In DNA, the CDR3 is TGTGCCAGCAGTGCCCTACAGGGGGGAGGGGAGACCCAGTACTTC.

The rearrangement joins TRBV9 to TRBJ2-1, with D possibly being TRBD1 (6 bases). The CDR3 is 14 residues long. Germline V gene sequence: CDR1 SGDLS, CDR2 YYNGEE. Trimming cost V 6 bases and J 5 bases, with 15 bases left between them. For the CDR3, the DNA is TGTGCCAGCACCCCCGGGACATTGGACAATGAGCAGTTCTTC. Its protein product is CASTPGTLDNEQFF.

The J gene is TRBJ2-7, the V gene TRBV6-5; D may be TRBD1 (6 bases). Germline-derived CDR1 and CDR2 are MNHEY and SVGAGI. The CDR3 runs to 15 residues. V lost 3 bases, J lost 4 bases, and 16 bases lay in between. For the CDR3, the DNA is TGTGCCAGCAGTTATCCTTTAGACAGGAGTTACGAGCAGTACTTC. This encodes CASSYPLDRSYEQYF.

The rearrangement joins TRBV2 to TRBJ2-7, with 8 positions matching TRBD2. This CDR3 region has 13 residues. Trimming removed 7 bases from V and 2 bases from J; junction bases left unmatched: 4. The germline CDR1 and CDR2 sequences are SNHLY and FYNNEI. As DNA, the CDR3 is TGTGCCAGCATTATAGCGGGGACCTACGAGCAGTACTTC. Its translation: CASIIAGTYEQYF.

This clone came up once. The chain carries TRBV11-2 and TRBJ2-7; possible D gene TRBD2, 7 bases. Germline CDR1 reads SGHAT; CDR2 reads FQNNGV. This CDR3 has 15 residues. The V end was cut by 5 bases, the J end by 3 bases, with 17 bases between. The CDR3 reads CASSIRRGLDYEQYF. CDR3 DNA sequence: TGTGCCAGCAGCATCCGGCGGGGGCTTGACTACGAGCAGTACTTC.

The rearrangement uses TRBV18 and TRBJ2-2; 10 nucleotides agree with TRBD2. Losses at the gene ends were 6 bases for V and 0 bases for J; bases not matched to a gene: 7. From germline, CDR1 is KGHSH and CDR2 LQKENI. This CDR3 region has 17 residues. In nucleotides, the CDR3 is TGTGCCAGCTCCCCGGGACTAGCGCTGACGAACACCGGGGAGCTGTTTTTT. Amino acid sequence: CASSPGLALTNTGELFF.

This chain connects TRBV28 to TRBJ1-6, with D tentatively TRBD1 (6 bases). Germline loops: CDR1 MDHEN, CDR2 SYDVKM. Trimming shortened V by 1 base and J by 7 bases, and 8 bases separated the two germline ends. This CDR3 region has 14 residues. CDR3 in amino acids: CASSLSGANSPLHF. CDR3 bases: TGTGCCAGCAGTTTATCAGGGGCCAATTCACCCCTCCACTTT.

DNA of the CDR3: TGCGCCAGCAGCCCCACGGCGGACAGGGGCAGGCTCGGCTACACCTTC. Encoded protein: CASSPTADRGRLGYTF. The chain carries TRBV4-3 and TRBJ1-2; 9 bases are shared with TRBD1. CDR3 size: 16 residues. Trimming at V came to 4 bases and at J to 8 bases, leaving 14 bases not matched to a gene. The V gene's germline CDR1 is LGHNA and CDR2 YSLEER.

The rearrangement joins TRBV2 to TRBJ2-7, with TRBD1 matching 9 bases. The V and J ends lost 9 bases and 11 bases, in that order; junction bases with no gene match: 14. The CDR3 totals 13 residues. Germline V gene data show CDR1 as SNHLY and CDR2 as FYNNEI. CDR3 nucleotide sequence: TGTGCCAGTACCGGGACAGGGATTGTGGGGGAGTACTTC. Translated, it gives CASTGTGIVGEYF.

This sequence joins TRBV24-1 and TRBJ2-2; possibly TRBD1 for D (5 bases). Trimming took 1 base from V and 6 from J, leaving 17 bases between them. Germline V lookup: CDR1 KGHDR, CDR2 SFDVKD. The CDR3 spans 17 residues. In nucleotides, the CDR3 is TGTGCCACCAGTGATTTTCGGAGAAGGGGTGTCCCCGGGGAGCTGTTTTTT. Its protein product is CATSDFRRRGVPGELFF.

The chain recombines TRBV19 with TRBJ1-5; weak D call: TRBD1 (6 bases). CDR1 is LNHDA, CDR2 SQIVND, per germline (reference sequence). The V gene lost 6 bases and the J gene lost 1 base, with 10 bases spanning the gap. The CDR3 consists of 14 residues. CDR3 region: CASSPGQSNQPQHF. As DNA, the CDR3 is TGTGCCAGTAGCCCCGGACAGAGCAATCAGCCCCAGCATTTT.

The CDR3 region is CASSIREGLTYEQYF. CDR3 nucleotides: TGTGCCAGTAGTATCCGGGAGGGCCTAACCTACGAGCAGTACTTC. V gene TRBV19 combines with J gene TRBJ2-7; 8 nucleotides align to TRBD2. The germline gives CDR1 LNHDA, CDR2 SQIVND (reference sequence). The CDR3 is 15 amino acids. The J segment lost 2 bases and the V segment lost 3 bases, leaving 6 bases of the junction unmatched.